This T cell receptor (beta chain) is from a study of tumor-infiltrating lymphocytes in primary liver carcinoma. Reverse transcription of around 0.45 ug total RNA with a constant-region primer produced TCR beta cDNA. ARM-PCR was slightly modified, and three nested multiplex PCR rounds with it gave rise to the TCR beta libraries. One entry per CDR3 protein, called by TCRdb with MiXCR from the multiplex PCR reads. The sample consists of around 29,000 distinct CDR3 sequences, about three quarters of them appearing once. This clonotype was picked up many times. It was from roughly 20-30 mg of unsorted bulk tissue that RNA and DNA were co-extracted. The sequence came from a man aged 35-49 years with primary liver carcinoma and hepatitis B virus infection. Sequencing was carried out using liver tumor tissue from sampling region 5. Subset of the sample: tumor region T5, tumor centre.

The CDR3 here is CASSDLISYTF. In nucleotides, the CDR3 is TGTGCCAGCAGTGACCTGATAAGCTACACCTTC. This sequence joins TRBV28 and TRBJ1-2; D not resolved. Trimming pared 5 bases from V and 9 bases from J, leaving 10 bases between. CDR3 length: 11 amino acids. CDR1 is MDHEN and CDR2 is SYDVKM in the germline V gene.